This entry lists 4 T cell receptor beta chains sequenced from one sample in a study of cytomegalovirus exposure and HLA in healthy donors. PCR used 60 Vbeta primers and 13 Jbeta primers. Data came from immunoSEQ multiplex PCR; TCRdb stores just in-frame clones and leaves some out. The repertoire holds approximately 220,000 clones, over 80% seen once, with under 0.85% in the top ten. Sample: PBMCs. Receptors originate from a boy aged 2 to 9 in good health and CMV-seronegative.

The V call is TRBV6-1, the J call TRBJ2-5; tentative D call: TRBD1 (6 bases). The DNA end lines up better with TRBJ2-7; the J call may be wrong. Germline CDR1 reads MNHNS; CDR2 reads SASEGT. This CDR3 comprises 15 residues. This CDR3 reads CASTSLPGHPYEQYF. CDR3 nucleotides: TGTGCCAGCACTTCCCTTCCGGGACACCCCTACGAGCAGTACTTC.

The gene calls are TRBV30 and TRBJ1-3, with a possible D match to TRBD1 (5 bases). The CDR3 is 16 amino acids. Germline CDR1 and CDR2: GTSNPN and SVGIG (reference sequence). V was cut by 0 bases and J by 1 base, with 13 bases left in between. The CDR3 DNA reads TGTGCCTGGAGTGTCGGCGGGGGTAATTCTGGAAACACCATATATTTT. It yields the protein CAWSVGGGNSGNTIYF.

This chain links TRBV6-5 with TRBJ1-6; TRBD1 might be the D (5 bases). V shed 0 bases and J shed 8 bases, with 14 bases lying between them. This CDR3 comprises 16 residues. The germline V gene has CDR1 MNHEY and CDR2 SVGAGI. The CDR3 spells CASSYSTGGWDSPLHF. The CDR3 DNA reads as TGTGCCAGCAGTTACTCGACCGGGGGTTGGGATTCACCCCTCCACTTT.

The V call is TRBV19, the J call TRBJ2-7; D is possibly TRBD2 (6 bases). Germline V CDR1 and CDR2: LNHDA, SQIVND (reference sequence). V lost 6 bases and J lost 2, with 11 bases in between. This CDR3 has 13 residues. For the CDR3, the DNA is TGTGCCAGTAGGGGTAGCGGACCCTACGAGCAGTACTTC. This gives the protein CASRGSGPYEQYF. The full variable domain, in which reference TRBV19 and TRBJ2-7 provide the parts outside the CDR3, is DGGITQSPKYLFRKEGQNVTLSCEQNLNHDAMYWYRQDPGQGLRLIYYSQIVNDFQKGDIAEGYSVSREKKESFPLTVTSAQKNPTAFYLCASRGSGPYEQYFGPGTRLTVT.